These 14 T cell receptor beta chains came from one sample sequenced in a study of control samples from healthy donors and cancer patients. The protocol was immunoSEQ multiplex PCR, while the TCRdb copy is restricted to in-frame clones and leaves out a portion. The table has tens of thousands of clones, 84% seen once. The specimen sequenced was PBMCs. The receptors derive from a woman between 45 and 60 years old with lung cancer.

The chain joins TRBV6-5 to TRBJ1-3; D gene unclear. This CDR3 contains 16 residues. The V end lost 0 bases, the J end lost 4 bases, and 13 bases lay between the germline ends. Germline V gene data show CDR1 as MNHEY and CDR2 as SVGAGI. The CDR3 DNA sequence: TGTGCCAGCAGTTACTCGCAGGCAGAGAGGGGAAACACCATATATTTT. Translating it yields CASSYSQAERGNTIYF.

The chain links TRBV12-3 or TRBV12-4 to TRBJ2-1, with TRBD2 matching over 8 bases. This CDR3 has 12 amino acids. V was clipped by 6 bases and J by 10 bases; unmatched bases: 5. CDR3 region: CASSLSGVEQFF. Written as DNA, the CDR3 is TGTGCCAGCAGCCTTAGCGGGGTAGAGCAGTTCTTC.

The chain recombines TRBV30 with TRBJ1-2, with a tentative D call TRBD1 (6 bases). The CDR3 extends over 14 amino acids. Germline V CDR1 and CDR2: GTSNPN, SVGIG (reference sequence). Trimming took 0 bases from V and 7 from J, leaving 15 bases between them. DNA for the CDR3: TGTGCCTGGAGTGTACGGCAGGGGCAGCTTGGCTACACCTTC. It encodes CAWSVRQGQLGYTF.

The chain links TRBV4-3 to TRBJ2-7; D uncertain. This CDR3 is built from 12 residues. V was pared by 4 bases and J by 4 bases, with 8 bases between. Germline-derived CDR1 and CDR2 are LGHNA and YSLEER. The CDR3 protein is CASSPNPYEQYF. The CDR3 nucleotides are TGCGCCAGCAGCCCCAACCCGTACGAGCAGTACTTC.

V gene TRBV6-5 combines with J gene TRBJ1-1, with 9 bases identical to TRBD1. V trimming: 5 bases; J trimming: 1 base; junction bases outside the gene matches: 2. The CDR3 length is 14 residues. Germline lookup yields CDR1 MNHEY and CDR2 SVGAGI. Here the CDR3 reads CASSPDRGNTEAFF. The DNA of the CDR3 is TGTGCCAGCAGTCCGGACAGGGGGAACACTGAAGCTTTCTTT.

The chain links TRBV23-1 to TRBJ2-3; weak D call: TRBD2 (6 bases). TRBV23-1 is treated as an ORF (open reading frame) with a function not yet certain. This CDR3 spans 16 amino acids. V lost 3 bases to trimming and J lost 6 bases, with 19 bases between them. The CDR3 nucleotides are TGCGCCAGCAGTCATAGCCTGGGCGGGGCGGCGGATACGCAGTATTTT. Residues: CASSHSLGGAADTQYF.

The chain recombines TRBV19 with TRBJ2-7, with D perhaps TRBD1 (6 bases). V lost 1 base and J lost 2, with 9 bases in between. From germline, CDR1 is LNHDA and CDR2 SQIVND (reference sequence). The CDR3 contains 14 residues. In DNA, the CDR3 is TGTGCCAGTAGTATAGGGACAGCCCCCTACGAGCAGTACTTC. Residues: CASSIGTAPYEQYF.

The V and J genes are TRBV19 and TRBJ1-5; D perhaps matches TRBD1 (5 bases). In germline, CDR1 is LNHDA, CDR2 SQIVND (reference sequence). This CDR3 region has 17 residues. The germline V and J ends were trimmed by 3 bases and 6 bases, with 21 bases remaining between them. CDR3 sequence reads: CASSIGGAPGGRQPQHF. For the CDR3, the DNA is TGTGCCAGTAGTATTGGAGGGGCCCCTGGTGGGCGTCAGCCCCAGCATTTT.

In its sample, this clone was seen once. V is TRBV7-2 and J is TRBJ1-2, with D hard to call. This CDR3 spans 15 amino acids. V gave up 6 bases and J gave up 4 bases, with 18 bases separating them. Germline-derived CDR1 and CDR2 are SGHTA and FQGNSA. CDR3 bases: TGTGCCAGCAGTCCCGGGCCGGGGAGTTCCTATGGCTACACCTTC. Translation gives CASSPGPGSSYGYTF.

The chain combines TRBV6-5 with TRBJ1-4; D remains unclear. Germline V gene data show CDR1 as MNHEY and CDR2 as SVGAGI. Trimming removed 5 bases at V and 11 bases at J, with 18 bases between. The CDR3 covers 14 residues. Here the CDR3 reads CASSTGPYGRKLFF. The CDR3 region has the DNA TGTGCCAGCAGTACCGGGCCCTACGGAAGGAAACTGTTTTTT.

This chain uses TRBV7-9 with TRBJ1-4; D gene ambiguous. V was clipped by 5 bases and J by 0 bases, with 13 bases between them. The CDR3 runs 16 residues. Germline V CDR1 and CDR2: SEHNR, FQNEAQ (reference sequence). CDR3 sequence (DNA): TGTGCCAGCAGCCTTAGCCGGGTTGCAACTAATGAAAAACTGTTTTTT. This encodes CASSLSRVATNEKLFF.

This clone came up once. The chain combines TRBV19 with TRBJ2-7; TRBD1 matches at 8 bases. The CDR3 is 17 residues long. The V and J ends lost 0 bases and 3 bases, in that order; junction bases with no gene match: 10. CDR1 and CDR2 from the germline V gene are LNHDA and SQIVND (reference sequence). CDR3 sequence: CASSIDRGWGQDYEQYF. CDR3 coding DNA: TGTGCCAGTAGTATAGATCGGGGGTGGGGACAGGACTACGAGCAGTACTTC.

Notes on this clone: The sample has other DNA sequences that encode this CDR3 too. V usage is TRBV18 and J usage is TRBJ1-1; D call uncertain. Between the trimmed V and J ends, which lost 3 bases and 5 bases, there was a span of 4 bases. The CDR3 contains 11 residues. Germline lookup yields CDR1 KGHSH and CDR2 LQKENI. The CDR3 DNA follows: TGTGCCAGCTCACCTAGGACTGAAGCTTTCTTT. Residues: CASSPRTEAFF. Full variable domain (outside the CDR3, taken from reference TRBV18 and TRBJ1-1): NAGVMQNPRHLVRRRGQEARLRCSPMKGHSHVYWYRQLPEEGLKFMVYLQKENIIDESGMPKERFSAEFPKEGPSILRIQQVVRGDSAAYFCASSPRTEAFFGQGTRLTVV.

Concerning this clone: The junction departs from the called germline gene at one end, perhaps through a read error. The chain joins TRBV6-6 to TRBJ2-7; the match to TRBD1 covers 9 bases. Germline CDR1 is MNHNY and CDR2 is SVGAGI (reference sequence). The CDR3 length is 12 residues. The CDR3 DNA is TGTGCCAGCCGCGGGACAGGGAGGTCCCCGGTCTTC. This gives the protein CASRGTGRSPVF.